This record concerns one TCR beta chain sequence. This record belongs to a study of shared clonotypes between healthy human individuals. Study summary: For every donor, three CD4 naive, three CD4 memory, two CD8 naive and one CD8 memory plates were used.

The germline V and J ends were trimmed by 4 bases and 2 bases, with 9 bases remaining between them. CDR3 size: 12 residues. Germline CDR1 and CDR2: SQVTM and ANQGSEA. CD45RO-negative, CCR7-positively selected cells formed the naive CD8 fraction, excluding terminally differentiated effector memory CD45RA+ cells. The assay was run at deep level. Assay: immunoSEQ multiplex PCR; the TCRdb copy retains only in-frame clones and omits some. The sample comprises approximately 2,000,000 clones, 80% to 95% of which are singletons, and about 1.6% rests with the top ten. This TCR came from a man younger than 35 in good health. Some clones in this sample may be carry-over from other donors' samples. This chain connects TRBV29-1 to TRBJ2-7; no reliable D call. Source material: naive CD8+ T cells from PBMCs. CDR3 nucleotide sequence: TGCAGCGTTGTGGCATTTACCTACGAGCAGTACTTC. Its translation: CSVVAFTYEQYF.